The 10 T cell receptor beta chains below all came from one sample that was sequenced in a study of T cells after posttransplantation cyclophosphamide. TCRdb's table, derived via immunoSEQ multiplex PCR, lists solely in-frame clones and lacks some. The sample has more than 3,000 clones, approximately 78% seen once. Sample: memory CD8+ T cells sorted from blood. These receptors were collected from a woman aged 55-70 years in good health, CMV-negative, and a related stem cell transplant donor.

The rearrangement links TRBV10-3 to TRBJ1-1, with a tentative D call TRBD1 (5 bases). The V and J ends lost 0 bases and 3 bases respectively, with 11 bases between them. Per germline, CDR1 ENHRY and CDR2 SYGVKD. The CDR3 has 15 amino acids. The CDR3 coding sequence is TGTGCCATCAGTGAGTCCCAGGGTATAGACACTGAAGCTTTCTTT. Amino acids: CAISESQGIDTEAFF.

The chain is built from TRBV9 and TRBJ2-1; TRBD2 aligns across 8 bases. V was pared by 3 bases and J by 8 bases, with 16 bases of the junction left unmatched. Germline loops: CDR1 SGDLS, CDR2 YYNGEE. The CDR3 is 17 amino acids. This CDR3 is CASSARGSGNRYDEQFF. The CDR3 nucleotides are TGTGCCAGCAGCGCCCGAGGTAGCGGGAATAGGTACGATGAGCAGTTCTTC. The complete variable domain, with remaining parts taken from reference TRBV9 and TRBJ2-1, reads DSGVTQTPKHLITATGQRVTLRCSPRSGDLSVYWYQQSLDQGLQFLIQYYNGEERAKGNILERFSAQQFPDLHSELNLSSLELGDSALYFCASSARGSGNRYDEQFFGPGTRLTVL.

CDR3 sequence (DNA): TGTGCCAGCAGCTTCGGGATCGGGGGTGGATACGAGCAGTACGTC. It translates to CASSFGIGGGYEQYV. The chain joins TRBV5-5 to TRBJ2-7, with a weak D call TRBD2 (6 bases). V shed 2 bases and J shed 4 bases, with 16 bases lying between them. Germline V gives CDR1 SGHKS, CDR2 YYEKEE (reference sequence). The CDR3 sequence is 15 residues long.

The chain combines TRBV28 with TRBJ1-5; possibly TRBD1 for D (5 bases). Trimming stripped 3 bases from V and 2 bases from J, with 11 bases between. The germline gives CDR1 MDHEN, CDR2 SYDVKM. This CDR3 is 15 amino acids long. DNA of the CDR3: TGTGCCAGCAGTTTGTTTCAGGGTGGCAATCAGCCCCAGCATTTT. Encoded protein: CASSLFQGGNQPQHF.

The gene calls are TRBV7-9 and TRBJ2-3; weak D call: TRBD1 (6 bases). The V and J ends lost 1 base and 0 bases respectively, with 8 bases between them. Germline V gene sequence: CDR1 SEHNR, CDR2 FQNEAQ (reference sequence). This CDR3 has 15 amino acids. The CDR3 is CASSLVGGSTDTQYF. The CDR3, as DNA: TGTGCCAGCAGCTTAGTAGGGGGAAGCACAGATACGCAGTATTTT.

This sequence joins TRBV7-4 and TRBJ2-7; weak D call: TRBD1 (5 bases). The CDR3 is 15 residues long. V lost 4 bases to trimming and J lost 3 bases, with 16 bases between them. The V gene's germline CDR1 is SGHVT and CDR2 SQSDAQ. The CDR3 DNA reads as TGTGCCAGCAGCTCTCCCACGACAGAAGGCTACGAGCAGTACGTC. It encodes CASSSPTTEGYEQYV.

This chain links TRBV7-8 with TRBJ2-3, with D maybe TRBD2 (5 bases). The CDR3 has 13 amino acids. Germline V gene lookup returns CDR1 SGHVS and CDR2 FQNEAQ. Trimming pared 1 base from V and 8 bases from J, leaving 10 bases between. This chain's CDR3 is CASSLVPAGTQYF. For the CDR3, the DNA is TGTGCCAGCAGCTTAGTCCCGGCGGGTACGCAGTATTTT.

The chain employs TRBV4-3 and TRBJ2-1; 10 bases are shared with TRBD2. The CDR3 totals 16 residues. The germline CDR1 and CDR2 sequences are LGHNA and YSLEER. V gave up 1 base and J gave up 8 bases; unmatched junction bases: 8. The CDR3 loop is CASSQARERGGHEQFF. The CDR3 DNA sequence: TGCGCCAGCAGCCAAGCCAGGGAGCGGGGGGGCCATGAGCAGTTCTTC.

This chain connects TRBV10-3 to TRBJ2-2; 10 bases match TRBD1. The CDR3 covers 17 residues. The V gene end was trimmed by 9 bases and the J gene end by 0 bases; junction bases not matched to a gene: 10. CDR1 and CDR2 (germline): ENHRY, SYGVKD. Here the CDR3 reads CAISSPGQGTNTGELFF. The CDR3 DNA is TGTGCCATTTCCTCGCCGGGACAGGGGACGAACACCGGGGAGCTGTTTTTT.

The gene calls are TRBV9 and TRBJ2-2, with D possibly TRBD1 on 5 matching bases. The CDR3 length is 15 residues. Trimming pared 1 base from V and 5 bases from J, leaving 12 bases between. CDR1 and CDR2 from the germline V gene are SGDLS and YYNGEE. The CDR3 loop reads CASSVSSGQTGELFF. Written as DNA, the CDR3 is TGTGCCAGCAGCGTAAGTTCAGGGCAGACCGGGGAGCTGTTTTTT.